This T cell receptor beta chain derives from a study of blood T cell repertoires in COVID-19 (dated by TCRdb to between 2020 and 2021). Background on the whole study: Samples covering the acute and convalescent phases of COVID-19 were provided by collaborators in the United States, Italy and Spain. The prospective study material was composed of cDNA or gDNA derived from T cells, B-cell-depleted T cells, or PBMCs. Subjects who had been exposed to COVID-19, were actively infected with it, or had recovered from it provided the deeply sampled blood TCRbeta repertoires that made up the dataset. The repertoires were made available in a free public database intended to serve as a resource for research on the immune response to SARS-CoV-2. Samples were obtained from the ongoing ImmuneRACE study (first 160 participants) and from over 1,000 subjects provided by 6 global collaborators. A de-identified subject ID, COVID-19 status, age in years and sex were almost always included in the sample metadata. Where available, HLA class I and class II types were taken from metadata supplied by the sample provider and were not determined by assay-based typing.

Comments on this clone: Its antigen has not been determined. No base qualities exist here, and no much larger clone lies one base off it.

The study at large found these results: The quantity of clinical and demographic metadata differed by source and by participant and was supplied without curation.

TCRbeta CDR3 regions were amplified from genomic DNA by means of the immunoSEQ Assay, a bias-controlled multiplex PCR. As for how the authors treated the data: Nucleated cell counts per sample were estimated from amplification of reference gene primers within the assay. Sequence reads were collapsed and filtered to measure the absolute abundance of every unique TCRbeta CDR3 rearrangement. For each sample, productive Simpson clonality was calculated by taking the square root of Simpson's diversity index across productive rearrangements. This is the immuneACCESS table as TCRdb keeps it, with only in-frame sequences that have V and J called. A part of the clones is gone; compared with another copy, unresolved V genes explain less than half, and the rest is unexplained. Clone size and the V and J calls come from that table; the DNA yielded D and trimming. This sample holds around 220,000 clones; about 85% were observed only once. The ten largest clones take up 6% to 7% of the sample.

In the prospective study, participants were about 18 to 90 years old, resided in approximately 25 geographic areas of the United States, and were enrolled through a virtual design. Cohort assignment in the prospective study relied on participant-reported clinical history from a screening survey and a study questionnaire. Mobile phlebotomists in the prospective study collected whole blood, serum and a nasopharyngeal or oropharyngeal swab from every participant. Over an approximately 2-month period, participants in the prospective study had the option of providing additional blood draws and questionnaires. Before DNA extraction, prospective study blood samples were shipped either frozen or at room temperature. Sequencing was done on a sample of PBMCs or T cells enriched from blood (not recorded which). This TCR was sampled from a woman younger than 45 with acute COVID-19.

The nucleotide sequence is given as TGTGCCACCAGCAGAGAAAGGGGGCAGGGCAATGAGCAGTTCTTC. Its coded protein is CATSRERGQGNEQFF. The chain employs TRBV15 and TRBJ2-1; the junction holds 7 bases that match TRBD1. Germline trimming amounts to 0 bases on V and 6 bases on J, with 5 as the count of junction bases outside the gene matches. From the cysteine through the phenylalanine, the CDR3 covers 15 amino acids. Only the CDR3 DNA stays, 45 bases, in frame from base 1. CDR1 LNHNV and CDR2 YYDKDF are derived from the germline V gene (reference sequence). Reference TRBV15 and TRBJ2-1 proteins supply the regions before and after the CDR3; the full variable domain is: DAMVIQNPRYQVTQFGKPVTLSCSQTLNHNVMYWYQQKSSQAPKLLFHYYDKDFNNEADTPDNFQSRRPNTSFCFLDIRSPGLGDTAMYLCATSRERGQGNEQFFGPGTRLTVL.